This T cell receptor (beta chain) was captured by sequencing in a study of identical twins (dated by TCRdb to between 2015 and 2016). About the study as a whole: To test whether fetal clonotypes persist, this study deep-sequenced TCR alpha and beta repertoires from monozygotic twins, from unrelated adults of various ages, and from cord blood. Replicate twin experiments were performed at different times using different library preparation protocols to rule out contamination. Study-level results and caveats: Because the same donors could not be followed over many years, conclusions were based on cross-sectional statistical analysis. Excess twin sharing in beta out-of-frame sequences was weaker because fewer shared sequences lowered the signal-to-noise ratio. Compared with coincidental sharing between unrelated individuals, out-of-frame TCR alpha sequences shared between twins showed an excess of sequences with low generation probability. Abundant cord blood beta clonotypes carried fewer insertions; young adult naive repertoires showed a weaker similar trend, while memory repertoires showed none. Recombination models systematically underestimated out-of-frame TCR alpha sharing in monozygotic twins but agreed with sharing between unrelated individuals. Zero-insertion analyses could be partly confounded by invariant T cells such as MAIT and iNKT, although diverse VJ usage argued against such confounding for most clonotypes.

Inclusive of the bounding cysteine and phenylalanine, the CDR3 is 15 residues long. Only CDR3 DNA is held: 45 bases, read in frame from base 1. Based on the germline V gene (reference sequence), the CDR1 and CDR2 sequences are LNHDA and SQIVND. The junction shows trimming of 6 bases on V and 10 bases on J, plus 21 bases between the germline ends. This clonotype was counted only a few times. Its antigen is unknown. No quality values exist for individual bases; no much larger clone is one base distant. Libraries were constructed by 5' RACE. The sequencer listed for this sample is Illumina HiSeq 2000. Template switching added a universal primer binding site, and the final cDNA carried a unique molecular identifier that allowed TCR cDNA molecules to be counted accurately. First-strand cDNA for TCR alpha and beta chains was synthesized from specific primers in the conserved constant-segment region. Each cDNA library was double barcoded, with a SMART-Mk sample barcode plus Illumina barcodes, to control for contamination. TruSeq adapter sequences along with Illumina sample barcodes were introduced in two successive PCR steps. The Illumina HiSeq platform was used with custom primers to sequence TCR alpha and beta cDNA libraries. The original pipeline was this. Raw reads were processed with MiGEC to extract unique molecular identifiers, and MiXCR was used to determine CDR3 positions. Recombination models were inferred per individual with the repgenHMM and IGoR tools using an EM algorithm. Shared clonotypes were analyzed with the tcR package in R, and sharing was normalized by the product of cloneset sizes. Out-of-frame nonproductive sequences were analyzed to study raw recombination free of thymic and clonal selection effects. TCRdb took the public reads, trimmed them with fastp at Q25, ran MiXCR for clone calling and kept in-frame beta chains. Every distinct CDR3 protein forms one entry, paired with its most common genes and DNA. The V and J calls and clone size come from TCRdb's table, not from the authors' own analysis. Across this sample there are about 340,000 distinct CDR3 sequences, with about 10% seen only once. The biggest ten clones account for 8% to 9.5% of the sample.

Only healthy Caucasian donors were included. The study also sequenced three unrelated non-twin adults: a male aged 18 to 30, a male aged 50 to 60 and a female aged 50 to 60. Miltenyi CD45RO+ enrichment and human naive T-cell isolation kits were used to isolate memory (CD45RO+) and naive T cells from PBMC. Recombination linked TRBV19 to TRBJ2-2; the D gene cannot be named for sure. The sequencing sample was made of naive T cells sorted from blood. The label giving this sample's cell subset or site can be read as: cells isolated with a human naive T-cell isolation kit. This receptor was taken from a woman in her fifties or sixties in good health. In nucleotides, the sequence is TGTGCCAGTAGCCAAAAGGGATCGGCCACGGAGGAGCTGTTTTTT. This gives the protein CASSQKGSATEELFF.